One and the same sample provided the 7 T cell receptor beta chains below, sequenced in a study of blood T cell repertoires in COVID-19. Sequencing used immunoSEQ multiplex PCR; TCRdb keeps in-frame clones, though not all of them. The sample lists roughly 260,000 clones; 88% were seen once. Sequencing input: peripheral blood. The source is a man aged 55 to 70 who had recovered from COVID-19.

The chain has TRBV3-1 (or the pseudogene TRBV3-2) and TRBJ1-2; tentative D call: TRBD1 (5 bases). Germline values: CDR1 LGHDT, CDR2 YNNKEL (reference sequence). Trimming removed 4 bases from V and 4 bases from J, with 13 bases in between. CDR3 length: 14 amino acids. This chain's CDR3 is CASSRVDSIYGYTF. CDR3 coding DNA: TGTGCCAGCAGCCGAGTCGACAGTATCTATGGCTACACCTTC.

Only a few counts were recorded for this clone. The J gene is TRBJ2-7, the V gene TRBV10-1, with 10 nucleotides matching TRBD1. The germline V gene encodes CDR1 WNHNN and CDR2 SYGVQD (reference sequence). This CDR3 has 17 amino acids. V lost 0 bases, J lost 7 bases, and 12 bases stayed unmatched. The CDR3 DNA sequence: TGCGCCAGCAGTGAGTCCGTTGTAGGGACAGGGGCTCGGGAGCAGTACTTC. Amino acids: CASSESVVGTGAREQYF.

The rearrangement joins TRBV15 to TRBJ1-1; D ambiguous. The CDR3 has 13 amino acids. The germline V gene encodes CDR1 LNHNV and CDR2 YYDKDF (reference sequence). V lost 9 bases, J lost 0 bases, and 11 bases lay in between. The CDR3 DNA follows: TGTGCCACGGGTTGGGCTCTGAACACTGAAGCTTTCTTT. Translated: CATGWALNTEAFF.

CDR3 sequence reads: CASSTGQGLGSGNTIYF. In DNA form, the CDR3 reads TGCGCCAGCAGCACGGGACAGGGTTTGGGCTCTGGAAACACCATATATTTT. V usage is TRBV5-1 and J usage is TRBJ1-3; 9 bases map to TRBD1. CDR1 and CDR2 from the germline V gene are SGHRS and YFSETQ. Trimming cost V 4 bases and J 0 bases; bases outside gene matches: 8. This CDR3 spans 17 amino acids.

This clone was detected only a few times. This chain uses TRBV4-1 with TRBJ2-2; D perhaps matches TRBD2 (6 bases). Germline values: CDR1 MGHRA, CDR2 YSYEKL. The CDR3 sequence is 15 residues long. V lost 3 bases and J lost 6, with 14 bases in between. CDR3 coding DNA: TGCGCCAGCAGCCAGGCCACGGACTATCCCGGGGAGCTGTTTTTT. Encoded protein: CASSQATDYPGELFF.

The genes are TRBV12-5 and TRBJ2-7; 8 positions match TRBD2. Germline CDR1 is LGHNT and CDR2 is FRNRAP. The J segment lost 3 bases and the V segment lost 9 bases, leaving 13 bases of the junction unmatched. The CDR3 is made up of 15 amino acids. Written as DNA, the CDR3 is TGTGCTAGCTCCTCGCGAGTAGCGGGGTACTACGAGCAGTACTTC. Amino acid sequence: CASSSRVAGYYEQYF.

The chain recombines TRBV18 with TRBJ2-5; TRBD2 agrees at 8 bases. The CDR3 has 18 residues. With 4 bases clipped from V and 1 base from J, the junction kept 14 bases outside the gene matches. Germline loops: CDR1 KGHSH, CDR2 LQKENI. As DNA, the CDR3 is TGTGCCAGCTCACGTGTTATCGGGGGGGGAGCCTCCCAAGAGACCCAGTACTTC. It codes for CASSRVIGGGASQETQYF. Using reference TRBV18 and TRBJ2-5 for the parts outside the CDR3, the full variable domain is NAGVMQNPRHLVRRRGQEARLRCSPMKGHSHVYWYRQLPEEGLKFMVYLQKENIIDESGMPKERFSAEFPKEGPSILRIQQVVRGDSAAYFCASSRVIGGGASQETQYFGPGTRLLVL.